This T cell receptor beta chain is from a study of cytomegalovirus exposure and HLA in healthy donors. Broader study findings: Several of the most significant clusters appeared, in a later analysis, to be linked to common viral pathogens. Associated with HLA alleles at 0.05 false discovery rate in a later analysis were about 17,000 TCR beta sequences. Follow-up analysis later connected one missense variant in DCLRE1C with trimming of TCR beta V- and J-genes. Rare TCR sequences dominated, though some public TCRs recurred in many donors.

The CDR3 has 15 amino acids. V shed 4 bases and J 3 bases; nucleotides not matched to a gene: 5. CDR1 is SGHDT and CDR2 is YYEEEE in the germline V gene. This clone occurred a few times. Its antigen is still unknown. PCR primers comprised 60 Vbeta and 13 Jbeta primers. Measured with immunoSEQ multiplex PCR; TCRdb has only the in-frame clones, and not every one. The sample records some 99,000 clones, 76% being singletons. V gene TRBV5-6 combines with J gene TRBJ2-2, with TRBD1 matching over 8 bases. The receptor was isolated from a woman in her forties or fifties in good health and CMV-seropositive. Sequencing was performed on PBMCs. The DNA of the CDR3 is TGTGCCAGCAGCACCGGGACAGGCTACACCGGGGAGCTGTTTTTT. It yields the protein CASSTGTGYTGELFF.